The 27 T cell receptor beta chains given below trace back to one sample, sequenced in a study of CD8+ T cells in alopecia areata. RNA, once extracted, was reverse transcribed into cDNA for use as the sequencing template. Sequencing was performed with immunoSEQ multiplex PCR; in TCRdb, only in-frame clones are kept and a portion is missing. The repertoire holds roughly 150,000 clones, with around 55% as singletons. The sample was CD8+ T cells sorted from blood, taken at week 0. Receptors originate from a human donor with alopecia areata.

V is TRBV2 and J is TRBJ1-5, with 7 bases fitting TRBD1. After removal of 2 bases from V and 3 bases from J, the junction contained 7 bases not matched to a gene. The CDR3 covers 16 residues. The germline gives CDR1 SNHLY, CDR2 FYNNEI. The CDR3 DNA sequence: TGTGCCAGCAGTGAATTTGACAGGGATATCAATCAGCCCCAGCATTTT. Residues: CASSEFDRDINQPQHF.

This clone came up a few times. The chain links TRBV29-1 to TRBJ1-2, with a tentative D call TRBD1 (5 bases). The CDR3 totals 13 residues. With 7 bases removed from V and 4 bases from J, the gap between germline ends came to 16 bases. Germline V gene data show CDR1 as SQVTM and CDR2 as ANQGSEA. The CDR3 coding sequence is TGCAGCGCCAGAGGAGGGGAGGGCTATGGCTACACCTTC. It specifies CSARGGEGYGYTF.

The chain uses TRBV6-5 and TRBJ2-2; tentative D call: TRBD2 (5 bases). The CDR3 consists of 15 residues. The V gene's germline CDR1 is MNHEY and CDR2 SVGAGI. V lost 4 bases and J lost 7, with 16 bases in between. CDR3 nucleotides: TGTGCCAGCAGTTCTCCTCAGGCGGGTCGCGGGGAGCTGTTTTTT. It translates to CASSSPQAGRGELFF.

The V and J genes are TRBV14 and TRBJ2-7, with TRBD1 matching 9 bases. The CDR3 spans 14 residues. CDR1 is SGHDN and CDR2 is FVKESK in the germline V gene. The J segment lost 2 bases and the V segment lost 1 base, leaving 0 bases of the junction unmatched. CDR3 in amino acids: CASSQGQGAYEQYF. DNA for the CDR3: TGTGCCAGCAGCCAAGGACAGGGGGCCTACGAGCAGTACTTC.

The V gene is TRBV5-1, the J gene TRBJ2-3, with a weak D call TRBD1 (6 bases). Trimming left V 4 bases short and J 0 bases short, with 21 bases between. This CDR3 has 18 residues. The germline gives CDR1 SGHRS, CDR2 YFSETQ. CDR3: CASSARDKLLSSTDTQYF. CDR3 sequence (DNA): TGCGCCAGCAGCGCCAGGGACAAACTGCTATCTAGCACAGATACGCAGTATTTT.

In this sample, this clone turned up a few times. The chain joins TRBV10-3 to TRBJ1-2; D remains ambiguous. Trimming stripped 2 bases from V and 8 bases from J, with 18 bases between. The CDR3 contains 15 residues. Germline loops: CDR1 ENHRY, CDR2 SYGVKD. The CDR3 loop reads CAISEPALRLRGYTF. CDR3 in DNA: TGTGCCATCAGTGAGCCGGCACTTCGCCTTCGGGGCTACACCTTC.

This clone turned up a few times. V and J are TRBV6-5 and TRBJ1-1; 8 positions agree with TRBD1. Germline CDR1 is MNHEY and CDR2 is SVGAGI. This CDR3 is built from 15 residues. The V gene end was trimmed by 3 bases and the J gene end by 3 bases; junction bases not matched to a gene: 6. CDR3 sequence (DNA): TGTGCCAGCAGTTATTCGTCCAGGGGGCACACTGAAGCTTTCTTT. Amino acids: CASSYSSRGHTEAFF.

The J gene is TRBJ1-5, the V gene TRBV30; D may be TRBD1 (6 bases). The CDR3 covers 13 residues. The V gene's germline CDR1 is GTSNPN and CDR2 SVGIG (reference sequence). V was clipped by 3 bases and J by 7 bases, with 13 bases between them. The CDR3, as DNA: TGTGCCTGGAGCTTGGGGGCGCGGCAGCCCCAGCATTTT. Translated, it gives CAWSLGARQPQHF.

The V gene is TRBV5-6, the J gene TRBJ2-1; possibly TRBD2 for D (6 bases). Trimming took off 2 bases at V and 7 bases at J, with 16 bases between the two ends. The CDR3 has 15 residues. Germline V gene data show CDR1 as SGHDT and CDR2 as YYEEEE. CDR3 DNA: TGTGCCAGCAGCTTAGCAGGAGGTGGGACTAATGAGCAGTTCTTC. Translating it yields CASSLAGGGTNEQFF.

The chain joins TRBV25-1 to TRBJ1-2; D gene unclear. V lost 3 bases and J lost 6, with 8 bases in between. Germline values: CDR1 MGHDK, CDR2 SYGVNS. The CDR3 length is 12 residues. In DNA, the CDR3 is TGTGCCAGCAGTGAGGGGTTGGATGGCTACACCTTC. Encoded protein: CASSEGLDGYTF.

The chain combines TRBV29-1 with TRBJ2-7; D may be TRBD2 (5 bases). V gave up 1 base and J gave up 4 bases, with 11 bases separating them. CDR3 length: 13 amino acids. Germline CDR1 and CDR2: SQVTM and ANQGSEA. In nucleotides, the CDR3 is TGCAGCGTTGAAGCCAGTCGGGGATACGAGCAGTACTTC. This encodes CSVEASRGYEQYF.

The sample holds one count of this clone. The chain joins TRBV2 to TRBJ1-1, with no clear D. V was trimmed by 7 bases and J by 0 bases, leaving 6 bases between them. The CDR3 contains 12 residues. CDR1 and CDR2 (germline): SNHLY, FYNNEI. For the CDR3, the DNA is TGTGCCAGCATCGAAATGAACACTGAAGCTTTCTTT. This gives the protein CASIEMNTEAFF.

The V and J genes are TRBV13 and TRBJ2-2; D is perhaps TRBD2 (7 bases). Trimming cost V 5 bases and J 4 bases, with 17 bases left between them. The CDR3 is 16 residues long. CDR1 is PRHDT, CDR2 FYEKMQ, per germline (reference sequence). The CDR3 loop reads CASSTDGGPGTGELFF. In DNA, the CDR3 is TGTGCCAGCAGCACCGACGGGGGGCCAGGCACCGGGGAGCTGTTTTTT.

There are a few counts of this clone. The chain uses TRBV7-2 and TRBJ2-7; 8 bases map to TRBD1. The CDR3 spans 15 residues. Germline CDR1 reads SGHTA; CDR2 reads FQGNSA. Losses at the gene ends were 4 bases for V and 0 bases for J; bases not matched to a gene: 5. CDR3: CASSSPGTGSYEQYF. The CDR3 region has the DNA TGTGCCAGCAGCTCGCCCGGGACAGGCTCCTACGAGCAGTACTTC.

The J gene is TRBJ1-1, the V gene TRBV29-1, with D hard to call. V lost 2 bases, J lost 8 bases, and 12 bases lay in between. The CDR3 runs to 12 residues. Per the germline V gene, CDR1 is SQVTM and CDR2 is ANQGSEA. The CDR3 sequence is CSVERVEGEAFF. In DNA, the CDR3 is TGCAGCGTTGAACGGGTTGAGGGAGAAGCTTTCTTT.

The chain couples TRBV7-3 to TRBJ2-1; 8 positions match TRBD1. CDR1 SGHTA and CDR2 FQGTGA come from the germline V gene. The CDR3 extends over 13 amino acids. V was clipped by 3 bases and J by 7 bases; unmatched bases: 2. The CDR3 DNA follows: TGTGCCAGCAGCTTCAGACAGGGGAATGAGCAGTTCTTC. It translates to CASSFRQGNEQFF. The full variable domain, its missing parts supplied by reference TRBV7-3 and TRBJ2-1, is GAGVSQTPSNKVTEKGKYVELRCDPISGHTALYWYRQSLGQGPEFLIYFQGTGAADDSGLPNDRFFAVRPEGSVSTLKIQRTERGDSAVYLCASSFRQGNEQFFGPGTRLTVL.

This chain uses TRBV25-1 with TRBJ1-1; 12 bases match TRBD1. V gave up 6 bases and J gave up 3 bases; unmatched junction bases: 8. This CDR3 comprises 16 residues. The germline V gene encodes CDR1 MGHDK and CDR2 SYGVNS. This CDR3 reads CASSSGTGGRYTEAFF. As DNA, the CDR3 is TGTGCCAGCAGCAGCGGGACAGGGGGCAGGTACACTGAAGCTTTCTTT.

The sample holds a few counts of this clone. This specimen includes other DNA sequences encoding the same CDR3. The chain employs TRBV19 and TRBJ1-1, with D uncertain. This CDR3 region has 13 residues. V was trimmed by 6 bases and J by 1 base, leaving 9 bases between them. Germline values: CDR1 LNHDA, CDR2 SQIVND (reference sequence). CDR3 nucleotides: TGTGCCAGTAGCCGGGGAGCGAACACTGAAGCTTTCTTT. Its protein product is CASSRGANTEAFF.

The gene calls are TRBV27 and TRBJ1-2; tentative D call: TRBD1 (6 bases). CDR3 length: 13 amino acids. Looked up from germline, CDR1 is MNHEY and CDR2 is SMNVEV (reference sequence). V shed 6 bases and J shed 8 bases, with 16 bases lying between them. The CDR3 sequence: CASRTTGSMGYTF. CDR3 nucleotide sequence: TGTGCCAGCAGAACGACAGGTAGTATGGGCTACACCTTC.

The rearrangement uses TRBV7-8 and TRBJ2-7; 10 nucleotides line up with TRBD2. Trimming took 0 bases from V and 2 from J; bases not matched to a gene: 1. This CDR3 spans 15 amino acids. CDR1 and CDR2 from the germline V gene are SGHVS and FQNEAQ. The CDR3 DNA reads TGTGCCAGCAGCTTAGCAGCGGGGGGGACCTACGAGCAGTACTTC. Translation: CASSLAAGGTYEQYF.

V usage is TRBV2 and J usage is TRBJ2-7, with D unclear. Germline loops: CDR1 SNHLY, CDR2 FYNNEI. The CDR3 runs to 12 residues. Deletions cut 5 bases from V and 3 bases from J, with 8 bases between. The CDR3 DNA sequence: TGTGCCAGCAGTCTAACCGGCTACGAGCAGTACTTC. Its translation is CASSLTGYEQYF.

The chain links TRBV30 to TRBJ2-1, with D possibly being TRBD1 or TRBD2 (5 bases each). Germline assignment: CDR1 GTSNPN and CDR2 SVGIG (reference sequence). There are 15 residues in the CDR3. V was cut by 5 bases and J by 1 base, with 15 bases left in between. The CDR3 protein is CAWDVGTISYNEQFF. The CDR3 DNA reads TGTGCCTGGGATGTCGGGACCATATCCTACAATGAGCAGTTCTTC.

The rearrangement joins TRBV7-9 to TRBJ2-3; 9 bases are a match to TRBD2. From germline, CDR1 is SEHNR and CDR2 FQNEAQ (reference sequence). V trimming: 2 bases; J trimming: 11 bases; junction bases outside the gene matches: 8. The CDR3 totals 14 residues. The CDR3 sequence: CASSLPKIAGEQYF. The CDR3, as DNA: TGTGCCAGCAGCTTACCTAAAATAGCGGGGGAGCAGTATTTT.

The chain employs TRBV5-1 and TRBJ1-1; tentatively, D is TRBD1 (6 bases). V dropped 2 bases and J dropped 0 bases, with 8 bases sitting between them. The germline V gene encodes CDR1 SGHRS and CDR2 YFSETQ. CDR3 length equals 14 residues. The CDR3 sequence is CASSLQGMNTEAFF. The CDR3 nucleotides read TGCGCCAGCAGCTTACAGGGTATGAACACTGAAGCTTTCTTT. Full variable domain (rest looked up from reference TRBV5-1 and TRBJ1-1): KAGVTQTPRYLIKTRGQQVTLSCSPISGHRSVSWYQQTPGQGLQFLFEYFSETQRNKGNFPGRFSGRQFSNSRSEMNVSTLELGDSALYLCASSLQGMNTEAFFGQGTRLTVV.

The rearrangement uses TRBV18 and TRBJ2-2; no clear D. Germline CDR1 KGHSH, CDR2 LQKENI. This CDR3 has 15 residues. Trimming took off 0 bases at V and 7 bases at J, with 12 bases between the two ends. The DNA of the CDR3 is TGTGCCAGCTCACCACCGGAGAAAGGGAACGGGGAGCTGTTTTTT. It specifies CASSPPEKGNGELFF.

DNA of the CDR3: TGCGCCAGCAGCCAAGATCCCCAGGGGATGAACACTGAAGCTTTCTTT. It codes for CASSQDPQGMNTEAFF. This chain connects TRBV4-3 to TRBJ1-1, with D possibly matching TRBD1 (6 bases). Germline V CDR1 and CDR2: LGHNA, YSLEER. CDR3 size: 16 residues. V lost 0 bases to trimming and J lost 0 bases, with 11 bases between them.

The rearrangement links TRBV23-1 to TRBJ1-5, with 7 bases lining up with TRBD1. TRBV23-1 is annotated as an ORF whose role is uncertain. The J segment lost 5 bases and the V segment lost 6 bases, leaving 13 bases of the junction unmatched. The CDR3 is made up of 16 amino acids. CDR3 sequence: CASSRGQVRIDQPQHF. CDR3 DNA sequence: TGCGCCAGCAGCCGTGGACAGGTTCGGATCGATCAGCCCCAGCATTTT.